Given below is one TCR beta chain in context. Its antigen is undetermined. Other DNA sequences in the sample encode the same CDR3. Primers included in the PCR were 60 Vbeta and 13 Jbeta primers. Sequencing was performed with immunoSEQ multiplex PCR; in TCRdb, only in-frame clones are kept and a portion is missing. This table holds 130,000 to 150,000 clones, 77% found once. The data were taken from a study of cytomegalovirus exposure and HLA in healthy donors. General study findings and limits: V- and J-gene trimming in TCR beta was tied to a missense DCLRE1C variant by an analysis performed later.

This TCR was recovered from a woman between 50 and 59 years old in good health and CMV-seronegative. The sequenced material came from PBMCs.

The CDR3, as DNA: TGTGCCAGCAGCTCTGACAGCTATGGCTACACCTTC. Its protein product is CASSSDSYGYTF. This chain joins TRBV7-9 and TRBJ1-2; D may be TRBD1 (5 bases). V lost 4 bases to trimming and J lost 4 bases, with 7 bases between them. CDR1 and CDR2 (germline): SEHNR, FQNEAQ (reference sequence). This CDR3 contains 12 residues.